This is a list of T cell receptor beta chains from one sample in a study of blood T cell repertoires in COVID-19. Here immunoSEQ multiplex PCR was the method, and the copy in TCRdb shows in-frame clones only, minus some. The sample comprises under 25,000 clones, roughly 85% of which are singletons, and 20% to 25% rests with the top ten. The material sequenced was peripheral blood. The receptors were gathered from a man aged 70-80 years in a cohort sampled during active COVID-19. The CDR3 runs from the conserved cysteine through the conserved F or W. D genes are given only for firm matches. Not all rows give a size; the values are once, few, many and, for expanded clones, a class.

>TRBV28|TRBJ1-6|-|-
TGTGCCAGCAACCACGCCCCAGGGGACTATAATTCACCCCTCCACTTT
CASNHAPGDYNSPLHF
>TRBV6-5|TRBJ2-5|-|TRBD2
TGTGCCAGCAGCCCCGGGACTAGCGGGAGTGAGACCCAGTACTTC
CASSPGTSGSETQYF
>TRBV12-3/TRBV12-4|TRBJ1-5|once|-
TGTGCCAGCAATGGACAAGGCAATCAGCCCCAGCATTTT
CASNGQGNQPQHF
>TRBV6-5|TRBJ2-7|-|TRBD1
TGTGCCAGCAGTTTCCAGCGGACAGGGCGAATGGGGGAGCAGTACTTC
CASSFQRTGRMGEQYF
>TRBV5-6|TRBJ2-2|-|TRBD1
TGTGCCAGCAACTCCCTCCTCCGGGACAGGGGGCGAATTGGGGAGCTGTTTTTT
CASNSLLRDRGRIGELFF
>TRBV19|TRBJ1-1|-|-
TGTGCCAGTAGTGTCGCGGGACGTACAAACACTGAAGCTTTCTTT
CASSVAGRTNTEAFF
>TRBV4-3|TRBJ1-1|-|-
TGCGCCAGCAGCCAAGATTTGGGGGTCTACAGGGATGGGACTGAAGCTTTCTTT
CASSQDLGVYRDGTEAFF
>TRBV7-2|TRBJ2-5|once|-
TGTGCCAGCAGCTTTCAGGGAGAGACCCAGTACTTC
CASSFQGETQYF
>TRBV5-1|TRBJ1-1|-|-
TGCGCCAGCAGCTTGGCGGTTGACAGCTTGAACACTGAAGCTTTCTTT
CASSLAVDSLNTEAFF
>TRBV5-8|TRBJ1-6|-|-
TGTGCCAGCAGCGTGCCGGGACACGCTTATTCACCCCTCCACTTT
CASSVPGHAYSPLHF
>TRBV14|TRBJ2-1|-|-
TGTGCCAGCACCAACTCAAATGAGCAGTTCTTC
CASTNSNEQFF
>TRBV24-1|TRBJ1-5|-|TRBD1
TGTGCCACCAGTGACCGAGGGACAGGGTTTCAGCCCCAGCATTTT
CATSDRGTGFQPQHF
>TRBV2|TRBJ2-7|-|TRBD2
TGTGCCAGCCTATCCGGGACTAGTCCCTACGAGCAGTACTTC
CASLSGTSPYEQYF
>TRBV6-5|TRBJ2-7|-|TRBD1
TGTGCCAGCAGTTACAGGGGACAGTCCCCCTCCGGGCAGTACTTC
CASSYRGQSPSGQYF
>TRBV7-2|TRBJ2-7|-|-
TGTGCCAGCAGCTTAGGCCAGACTGCCTACGAGCAGTACTTC
CASSLGQTAYEQYF